This TCR beta chain was profiled in a study of T cell clusters in autoimmune cytopenias. Study in general: A median of roughly 53,000 TRB reads per sample yielded a median about 2,500 distinct clonotypes.

Regarding the study as a whole: Primary autoimmune cytopenia patients seemingly lacked the physiological T cell clusters found in healthy donors. TRB repertoire shifts in secondary cytopenia and chronic lymphocytic leukemia mostly reflected lymphoma, not autoimmunity.

A word on this clonotype: As yet, its antigen is unknown.

Germline assignment: CDR1 SGHNT and CDR2 YYREEE (reference sequence). The CDR3 length is 15 residues. Multiplex touch-down PCR amplified TRB using TRB-A and TRB-B pools in one tube. TCRdb reprocessed the multiplex PCR reads; each CDR3 protein has one entry and no DNA is given. The sample table sets out more than 6,500 distinct CDR3 sequences. TRB was amplified from about 270 ng of peripheral blood genomic DNA per sample. The rearrangement links TRBV5-4 to TRBJ1-3. The sequenced material came from peripheral blood. The TCR sequence derives from a human donor with an autoimmune cytopenia or autoimmune hepatitis (not recorded which). Here the CDR3 reads CASSLRTGSGNTIYF.